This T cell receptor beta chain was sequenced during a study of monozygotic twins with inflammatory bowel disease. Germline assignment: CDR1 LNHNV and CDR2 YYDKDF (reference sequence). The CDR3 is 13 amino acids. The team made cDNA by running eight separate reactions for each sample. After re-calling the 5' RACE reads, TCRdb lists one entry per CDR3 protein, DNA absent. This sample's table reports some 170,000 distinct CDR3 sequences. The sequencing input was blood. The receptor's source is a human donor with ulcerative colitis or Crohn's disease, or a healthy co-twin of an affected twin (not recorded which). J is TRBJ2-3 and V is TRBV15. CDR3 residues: CATSREGTDTQYF.